Below are 28 T cell receptor beta chains sequenced from a single sample in a study of T cell changes during pregnancy in multiple sclerosis (dated by TCRdb to the late 2010s). Library method: the immunoSEQ multiplex PCR assay. The clones in this table, taken by TCRdb from immuneACCESS, are in-frame only. Not every clone is retained; where verified, under half of the shortfall comes from an unresolved V gene, and the cause of the rest is unknown. The sample table shows roughly 40,000 clones, and roughly 92% are seen once. Roughly 1.2% of the sample is in the top ten clones. Sequencing was performed on peripheral blood, taken before pregnancy. Every receptor here comes from a female donor with multiple sclerosis, enrolled in a pregnancy study.

The chain combines TRBV14 with TRBJ2-3, with a possible D match to TRBD2 (6 bases). Trimming left V 4 bases short and J 0 bases short, with 11 bases between. CDR1 is SGHDN and CDR2 is FVKESK in the germline V gene. CDR3 length: 15 amino acids. The CDR3 spells CASSLGGTSTDTQYF. CDR3 nucleotides: TGTGCCAGCAGCCTCGGCGGGACTAGCACAGATACGCAGTATTTT.

The chain recombines TRBV19 with TRBJ1-1; a weak D match, TRBD1 (5 bases). The ends were cut back, 3 bases at V and 3 bases at J, with 14 bases in the middle. This CDR3 comprises 15 residues. CDR1 and CDR2 (germline): LNHDA, SQIVND (reference sequence). In DNA, the CDR3 is TGTGCCAGTAGTATCGGGCAGGGACTACACACTGAAGCTTTCTTT. Protein sequence: CASSIGQGLHTEAFF.

This clone has just one count. The chain has TRBV27 and TRBJ2-1; 12 bases align to TRBD2. Germline V gives CDR1 MNHEY, CDR2 SMNVEV (reference sequence). V shed 6 bases, J shed 5 bases, and the junction held 5 bases outside the gene matches. This CDR3 is 15 amino acids long. In DNA, the CDR3 is TGTGCCAGCAGCCTAGCGGGAGGGCCCGACAATGAGCAGTTCTTC. Translating it yields CASSLAGGPDNEQFF.

The J gene is TRBJ1-2, the V gene TRBV6-6, with 9 positions matching TRBD1. With 10 bases clipped from V and 8 bases from J, the junction kept 8 bases outside the gene matches. CDR1 is MNHNY, CDR2 SVGAGI, per germline (reference sequence). The CDR3 runs to 12 residues. The CDR3 here is CATTGGADGYTF. CDR3 DNA sequence: TGTGCCACAACAGGGGGCGCTGACGGCTACACCTTC.

The chain joins TRBV5-1 to TRBJ2-6; TRBD2 aligns across 9 bases. This CDR3 has 17 amino acids. J was trimmed by 0 bases and V by 3 bases; bases with no gene match: 4. The germline gives CDR1 SGHRS, CDR2 YFSETQ. The CDR3 loop reads CASSWTSDISGANVLTF. CDR3 nucleotides: TGCGCCAGCAGCTGGACTAGCGATATCTCTGGGGCCAACGTCCTGACTTTC. Supplemented by reference TRBV5-1 and TRBJ2-6, the full variable domain reads KAGVTQTPRYLIKTRGQQVTLSCSPISGHRSVSWYQQTPGQGLQFLFEYFSETQRNKGNFPGRFSGRQFSNSRSEMNVSTLELGDSALYLCASSWTSDISGANVLTFGAGSRLTVL.

The genes are TRBV4-2 and TRBJ2-1; TRBD2 aligns across 7 bases. Germline V gene sequence: CDR1 LGHNA, CDR2 YNFKEQ. V lost 8 bases, J lost 10 bases, and 8 bases stayed unmatched. CDR3 length equals 12 residues. The CDR3, as DNA: TGTGCCAGCCGGACGGCGGGAGACGAGCAGTTCTTC. It encodes CASRTAGDEQFF.

The chain is built from TRBV28 and TRBJ2-7, with D perhaps TRBD2 (7 bases). Germline V lookup: CDR1 MDHEN, CDR2 SYDVKM. The CDR3 extends over 14 amino acids. Trimming pared 2 bases from V and 6 bases from J, leaving 14 bases between. CDR3 coding DNA: TGTGCCAGCAGTTTAAATTTGAGGGGGGGCGAGCAGTACTTC. This translates into CASSLNLRGGEQYF.

The gene calls are TRBV7-2 and TRBJ2-3, with 9 bases matching TRBD1. CDR1 is SGHTA, CDR2 FQGNSA, per germline. V lost 6 bases, J lost 7 bases, and 8 bases stayed unmatched. The CDR3 length is 14 residues. The DNA for the CDR3 is TGTGCCAGCAGGTTGGACAGGGGCCCGCATACGCAGTATTTT. It specifies CASRLDRGPHTQYF.

V is TRBV6-1 and J is TRBJ2-7; 8 nucleotides align to TRBD2. This CDR3 spans 15 amino acids. J gave up 2 bases and V 6 bases, and 9 bases lay outside the gene matches. Germline V gene sequence: CDR1 MNHNS, CDR2 SASEGT. CDR3 DNA sequence: TGTGCCAGCAGGGAACCGGGACTAGGGGCCTACGAGCAGTACTTC. Translation: CASREPGLGAYEQYF.

This rearrangement joins TRBV5-4 to TRBJ2-7, with D hard to call. The CDR3 extends over 13 amino acids. Trimming shortened V by 0 bases and J by 6 bases, and 10 bases separated the two germline ends. Looked up from germline, CDR1 is SGHNT and CDR2 is YYREEE (reference sequence). The CDR3 DNA follows: TGTGCCAGCAGCTTGGCAAACGGAGTCGAGCAGTACTTC. Amino acid sequence: CASSLANGVEQYF.

The chain joins TRBV27 to TRBJ2-7, with D possibly TRBD2 on 5 matching bases. Germline V gives CDR1 MNHEY, CDR2 SMNVEV (reference sequence). CDR3 size: 12 residues. Trimming pared 2 bases from V and 5 bases from J, leaving 7 bases between. The CDR3 spells CASSLLGDEQYF. Here the CDR3 DNA reads TGTGCCAGCAGTTTACTCGGGGACGAGCAGTACTTC.

The chain uses TRBV19 and TRBJ2-1; 9 nucleotides agree with TRBD2. Germline V gene sequence: CDR1 LNHDA, CDR2 SQIVND (reference sequence). The CDR3 consists of 15 residues. J gave up 7 bases and V 4 bases, and 8 bases lay outside the gene matches. The CDR3 region is CASSTREGPGNEQFF. Written as DNA, the CDR3 is TGTGCCAGTAGTACGCGGGAGGGCCCAGGGAATGAGCAGTTCTTC.

The V and J genes are TRBV27 and TRBJ2-1; TRBD1 aligns across 12 bases. CDR3 length: 17 residues. J lost 9 bases, V lost 3 bases, and 12 bases had no gene match. Per the germline V gene, CDR1 is MNHEY and CDR2 is SMNVEV (reference sequence). Written as DNA, the CDR3 is TGTGCCAGCAGTTTCTTAGAAGGGACAGGGGGCCAGGCTGAGCAGTTCTTC. Its protein product is CASSFLEGTGGQAEQFF.

The chain is built from TRBV5-1 and TRBJ2-1, with D perhaps matching TRBD2 (6 bases). This CDR3 is built from 14 residues. Germline V gene sequence: CDR1 SGHRS, CDR2 YFSETQ. V was pared by 5 bases and J by 8 bases, with 17 bases between. The CDR3 sequence: CASSPPLSGDEQFF. CDR3 nucleotide sequence: TGCGCCAGCAGTCCACCGCTCTCGGGAGATGAGCAGTTCTTC.

The J gene is TRBJ1-2, the V gene TRBV18; D gene unclear. Germline values: CDR1 KGHSH, CDR2 LQKENI. The CDR3 covers 16 residues. V was pared by 2 bases and J by 2 bases, with 15 bases between. CDR3 protein: CASSPGLFTNNYGYTF. CDR3 sequence (DNA): TGTGCCAGCTCACCAGGGCTATTCACAAACAACTATGGCTACACCTTC.

CDR3 loop: CASSPRGGELFF. In DNA form, the CDR3 reads TGTGCCAGCTCACCCCGAGGCGGGGAGCTGTTTTTT. The J gene is TRBJ2-2, the V gene TRBV18; D uncertain. The CDR3 covers 12 residues. The germline CDR1 and CDR2 sequences are KGHSH and LQKENI. The V end lost 3 bases, the J end lost 7 bases, and 6 bases lay between the germline ends.

The chain uses TRBV6-5 and TRBJ2-7; TRBD1 agrees at 9 bases. Germline CDR1 is MNHEY and CDR2 is SVGAGI. The CDR3 runs 14 residues. V trimming: 5 bases; J trimming: 5 bases; junction bases outside the gene matches: 7. The CDR3 nucleotides are TGTGCCAGCAGTGCCGGGACAGGGAGTAACGAGCAGTACTTC. It codes for CASSAGTGSNEQYF.

The V call is TRBV10-1, the J call TRBJ2-7, with 14 bases aligning to TRBD2. The CDR3 has 19 amino acids. Trimming took 3 bases from V and 6 from J; bases not matched to a gene: 16. Germline assignment: CDR1 WNHNN and CDR2 SYGVQD (reference sequence). For the CDR3, the DNA is TGCGCCAGCAGTGAAGCCCCCGGGACTAGCGGGAGCCCGGGGTTCGAGCAGTACTTC. This translates into CASSEAPGTSGSPGFEQYF.

The J gene is TRBJ2-2, the V gene TRBV7-9, with a tentative D call TRBD2 (5 bases). The CDR3 sequence is 13 residues long. Trimming took 3 bases from V and 9 from J, leaving 11 bases between them. The V gene's germline CDR1 is SEHNR and CDR2 FQNEAQ (reference sequence). CDR3 sequence (DNA): TGTGCCAGCAGCTTGATTACGGGAAGGGAGCTGTTTTTT. Residues: CASSLITGRELFF.

This clone was picked up one time. V usage is TRBV30 and J usage is TRBJ2-5; D might be TRBD2 (5 bases). Per the germline V gene, CDR1 is GTSNPN and CDR2 is SVGIG (reference sequence). This CDR3 is 15 amino acids long. Trimming took off 1 base at V and 5 bases at J, with 17 bases between the two ends. The CDR3 region is CAWSGHASFGETQYF. CDR3 nucleotide sequence: TGTGCCTGGAGTGGTCACGCTAGCTTTGGTGAGACCCAGTACTTC. Based on the CDR3 plus reference TRBV30 and TRBJ2-5, the full variable domain is SQTIHQWPATLVQPVGSPLSLECTVEGTSNPNLYWYRQAAGRGLQLLFYSVGIGQISSEVPQNLSASRPQDRQFILSSKKLLLSDSGFYLCAWSGHASFGETQYFGPGTRLLVL.

The rearrangement links TRBV28 to TRBJ1-2; the D gene is possibly TRBD1 (5 bases). Germline CDR1 is MDHEN and CDR2 is SYDVKM. Deletions cut 2 bases from V and 3 bases from J, with 7 bases between. The CDR3 sequence is 13 residues long. DNA for the CDR3: TGTGCCAGCAGTTTACCACAGGACTATGGCTACACCTTC. Protein sequence: CASSLPQDYGYTF.

This sequence joins TRBV28 and TRBJ1-2, with no clear D. This CDR3 contains 13 residues. V dropped 4 bases and J dropped 0 bases, with 6 bases sitting between them. CDR1 is MDHEN and CDR2 is SYDVKM in the germline V gene. The CDR3 loop reads CASSSTANYGYTF. The CDR3 bases are TGTGCCAGCAGTTCCACAGCTAACTATGGCTACACCTTC.

This clone was found once. The chain employs TRBV19 and TRBJ1-2; 8 nucleotides align to TRBD1. Germline CDR1 reads LNHDA; CDR2 reads SQIVND (reference sequence). V trimming: 4 bases; J trimming: 4 bases; junction bases outside the gene matches: 5. The length of the CDR3 is 14 residues. The CDR3 protein is CASSTRDRSYGYTF. CDR3 in DNA: TGTGCCAGTAGTACTCGGGACAGGAGCTATGGCTACACCTTC.

This clone occurred a few times. J is TRBJ1-1 and V is TRBV7-9, with TRBD1 matching 7 bases. The CDR3 spans 15 residues. With V trimmed by 4 bases and J by 1 base, 6 bases remained unmatched. The germline gives CDR1 SEHNR, CDR2 FQNEAQ (reference sequence). The CDR3 protein is CASSSADRSNTEAFF. The CDR3 nucleotides are TGTGCCAGCAGCTCCGCGGACAGGTCGAACACTGAAGCTTTCTTT.

The V gene is TRBV28, the J gene TRBJ2-2; TRBD1 might be the D (5 bases). The V gene's germline CDR1 is MDHEN and CDR2 SYDVKM. The V gene lost 7 bases and the J gene lost 6 bases, with 15 bases spanning the gap. The CDR3 has 14 residues. CDR3 residues: CASTRQGLSGELFF. Here the CDR3 DNA reads TGTGCCAGCACCCGGCAGGGTCTTTCCGGGGAGCTGTTTTTT. The complete variable domain, with remaining parts taken from reference TRBV28 and TRBJ2-2, reads DVKVTQSSRYLVKRTGEKVFLECVQDMDHENMFWYRQDPGLGLRLIYFSYDVKMKEKGDIPEGYSVSREKKERFSLILESASTNQTSMYLCASTRQGLSGELFFGEGSRLTVL.

This clone is classed as medium-sized (0.01 to 0.1%). V usage is TRBV19 and J usage is TRBJ1-5, with 9 positions matching TRBD1. V dropped 10 bases and J dropped 7; count of bases not matched to a gene: 14. CDR3 length equals 15 residues. From germline, CDR1 is LNHDA and CDR2 SQIVND (reference sequence). The CDR3 coding sequence is TGTGCCACCGAAAGTGGGACAGGGTTAAGACAGCCCCAGCATTTT. Amino acids: CATESGTGLRQPQHF.

The rearrangement links TRBV18 to TRBJ2-5, with 7 bases lining up with TRBD2. Germline CDR1 is KGHSH and CDR2 is LQKENI. V shed 2 bases and J 2 bases; nucleotides not matched to a gene: 14. The CDR3 covers 18 residues. The CDR3 DNA sequence: TGTGCCAGCTCACCAATTTCGCGGGAGTTTGGGGAACAAGAGACCCAGTACTTC. It codes for CASSPISREFGEQETQYF.

This clone was seen just once. The V and J genes are TRBV5-1 and TRBJ2-7; 10 nucleotides align to TRBD2. Germline CDR1 reads SGHRS; CDR2 reads YFSETQ. V dropped 5 bases and J dropped 2; count of bases not matched to a gene: 7. This CDR3 is 15 amino acids long. The CDR3 region has the DNA TGCGCCAGCAGTTCGACTAGCGGGCCAGCCTACGAGCAGTACTTC. Protein sequence: CASSSTSGPAYEQYF.